This T cell receptor beta chain was sequenced during a study of T cell responses to AZD1222 COVID-19 vaccine. Study results and limitations: Clonal diversity may have been underestimated, and the donors were mostly white British, with more females than males. Spike was spanned by vaccine-associated CD4 TCRs, with dominance at 160-218 and 743-854.

This table comes from immunoSEQ multiplex PCR, and its TCRdb copy is limited to in-frame clones, with some not included. There are approximately 180,000 clones in the sample; roughly 91% occur only once, and around 0.93% lies in the top ten. The CDR3 is made up of 14 amino acids. The germline gives CDR1 MGHRA, CDR2 YSYEKL. The ends were cut back, 3 bases at V and 0 bases at J, with 6 bases in the middle. A note on this clone: Its antigen is as yet unknown.

The V and J genes are TRBV4-1 and TRBJ1-5; D not resolved. The material was peripheral blood, obtained 28 days after the second dose of the MenACWY control vaccine. This clonotype was sampled from an adult who received the MenACWY meningococcal vaccine as a control. The CDR3 loop is CASSQDYSNQPQHF. In DNA form, the CDR3 reads TGCGCCAGCAGCCAGGATTATAGCAATCAGCCCCAGCATTTT.